The 31 T cell receptor beta chains listed next were all sequenced from one sample in a study of blood T cell repertoires in COVID-19. Using immunoSEQ multiplex PCR, the repertoire was profiled, and TCRdb retains in-frame clones only, with some absent. The table shows some 100,000 clones, with around nine tenths occurring only once. Sequencing used peripheral blood. These receptors were taken from a middle-aged man with acute or convalescent COVID-19.

J is TRBJ1-5 and V is TRBV7-2, with unresolved D. CDR1 is SGHTA, CDR2 FQGNSA, per germline. The length of the CDR3 is 15 residues. The germline V and J ends were trimmed by 3 bases and 2 bases, with 11 bases remaining between them. CDR3 in amino acids: CASSFQLAGNQPQHF. CDR3 sequence (DNA): TGTGCCAGCAGCTTTCAGTTGGCTGGCAATCAGCCCCAGCATTTT.

V usage is TRBV30 and J usage is TRBJ2-7; D is possibly TRBD1 (5 bases). In germline, CDR1 is GTSNPN, CDR2 SVGIG (reference sequence). The germline V and J ends were trimmed by 3 bases and 3 bases, with 9 bases remaining between them. There are 12 residues in the CDR3. The CDR3 coding sequence is TGTGCCTGGAGAGGGGCCAACTACGAGCAGTACTTC. Protein product: CAWRGANYEQYF.

The chain is built from TRBV5-1 and TRBJ1-2; TRBD1 agrees at 10 bases. Germline V gives CDR1 SGHRS, CDR2 YFSETQ. V trimming: 0 bases; J trimming: 4 bases; junction bases outside the gene matches: 9. The length of the CDR3 is 17 residues. CDR3 sequence reads: CASSLGGTGDTGYGYTF. The CDR3 nucleotides are TGCGCCAGCAGCTTGGGCGGGACAGGGGATACGGGCTATGGCTACACCTTC. Complete variable domain (other parts from reference TRBV5-1 and TRBJ1-2): KAGVTQTPRYLIKTRGQQVTLSCSPISGHRSVSWYQQTPGQGLQFLFEYFSETQRNKGNFPGRFSGRQFSNSRSEMNVSTLELGDSALYLCASSLGGTGDTGYGYTFGSGTRLTVV.

This clone was observed a single time. The CDR3 nucleotides read TGTGCCAGCAGTTCAGTACAGGGTCGGCACACTGAAGCTTTCTTT. It specifies CASSSVQGRHTEAFF. The V call is TRBV27, the J call TRBJ1-1, with D possibly TRBD1 on 6 matching bases. Per germline, CDR1 MNHEY and CDR2 SMNVEV (reference sequence). V gave up 4 bases and J gave up 3 bases, with 15 bases separating them. The CDR3 loop spans 15 amino acids.

This chain connects TRBV5-1 to TRBJ2-5; 10 nucleotides agree with TRBD2. The germline V gene encodes CDR1 SGHRS and CDR2 YFSETQ. The CDR3 covers 18 residues. V was clipped by 1 base and J by 2 bases; unmatched bases: 11. CDR3 sequence: CASSLRSIAGGLQETQYF. CDR3 DNA sequence: TGCGCCAGCAGCTTGCGGAGCATAGCGGGAGGATTACAAGAGACCCAGTACTTC. The full variable domain, its missing parts supplied by reference TRBV5-1 and TRBJ2-5, is KAGVTQTPRYLIKTRGQQVTLSCSPISGHRSVSWYQQTPGQGLQFLFEYFSETQRNKGNFPGRFSGRQFSNSRSEMNVSTLELGDSALYLCASSLRSIAGGLQETQYFGPGTRLLVL.

The genes are TRBV4-1 and TRBJ1-1, with D unclear. The CDR3 loop spans 15 amino acids. Trimming shortened V by 0 bases and J by 0 bases, and 8 bases separated the two germline ends. CDR1 and CDR2 (germline): MGHRA, YSYEKL. The CDR3 DNA is TGCGCCAGCAGCCAAGAGGCAGCGATGAACACTGAAGCTTTCTTT. This encodes CASSQEAAMNTEAFF.

The genes are TRBV6-5 and TRBJ2-1; D perhaps matches TRBD2 (5 bases). The CDR3 contains 13 residues. V was cut by 6 bases and J by 4 bases, with 10 bases left in between. Per germline, CDR1 MNHEY and CDR2 SVGAGI. The CDR3 protein is CASRGDSYNEQFF. The CDR3 nucleotides are TGTGCCAGCAGGGGAGACTCGTACAATGAGCAGTTCTTC.

The J gene is TRBJ2-1, the V gene TRBV28; TRBD1 agrees at 10 bases. The CDR3 totals 13 residues. Germline CDR1 reads MDHEN; CDR2 reads SYDVKM. Trimming at V came to 5 bases and at J to 13 bases, leaving 8 bases not matched to a gene. The CDR3 DNA sequence: TGTGCCAGCAGTCCATACGGGACAGGGGTACAGTTCTTC. This encodes CASSPYGTGVQFF.

In DNA, the CDR3 is TGTGCCAGCAGCTTGGGTAGGGGCACTGAAGCTTTCTTT. It encodes CASSLGRGTEAFF. V and J are TRBV11-3 and TRBJ1-1; D is perhaps TRBD1 (5 bases). The ends were cut back, 3 bases at V and 4 bases at J, with 9 bases in the middle. Germline V gene sequence: CDR1 SGHNT, CDR2 YENEEA. There are 13 residues in the CDR3.

This chain uses TRBV5-1 with TRBJ1-2; 9 bases line up with TRBD1. Germline trimming cut 4 bases from V and 2 bases from J; bases unmatched to any gene: 6. CDR1 SGHRS and CDR2 YFSETQ come from the germline V gene. The CDR3 extends over 15 amino acids. The CDR3 DNA reads as TGCGCCAGCAGCGAACAGGGGGCCACAAACTATGGCTACACCTTC. This codes for CASSEQGATNYGYTF.

V and J are TRBV28 and TRBJ2-7, with 8 bases identical to TRBD1. Germline trimming cut 2 bases from V and 7 bases from J; bases unmatched to any gene: 13. CDR1 and CDR2 from the germline V gene are MDHEN and SYDVKM. This CDR3 region has 16 residues. In DNA form, the CDR3 reads TGTGCCAGCAGTTTAGGGTCGGGACAGGTCCTACGGGAGCAGTACTTC. Translated, it gives CASSLGSGQVLREQYF.

The chain recombines TRBV9 with TRBJ1-1; TRBD1 aligns across 7 bases. CDR1 is SGDLS, CDR2 YYNGEE, per germline. This CDR3 region has 14 residues. J was trimmed by 0 bases and V by 4 bases; bases with no gene match: 3. This CDR3 is CASSPGQLNTEAFF. CDR3 sequence (DNA): TGTGCCAGCAGCCCGGGACAGTTGAACACTGAAGCTTTCTTT. Full variable domain (remainder filled in from reference TRBV9 and TRBJ1-1): DSGVTQTPKHLITATGQRVTLRCSPRSGDLSVYWYQQSLDQGLQFLIQYYNGEERAKGNILERFSAQQFPDLHSELNLSSLELGDSALYFCASSPGQLNTEAFFGQGTRLTVV.

The chain recombines TRBV6-5 with TRBJ2-3, with TRBD2 matching 7 bases. Trimming took 6 bases from V and 4 from J; bases not matched to a gene: 10. The CDR3 contains 15 residues. The germline gives CDR1 MNHEY, CDR2 SVGAGI. CDR3 nucleotide sequence: TGTGCCAGCAGAGGAGGGACTACCTTCGCAGATACGCAGTATTTT. This sequence encodes CASRGGTTFADTQYF.

Comments on this clone: Distinct nucleotide sequences in the sample also encode this CDR3. CDR3 in amino acids: CASSPDSSGNTIYF. In DNA form, the CDR3 reads TGTGCCAGCTCACCCGACAGCTCTGGAAACACCATATATTTT. The chain carries TRBV18 and TRBJ1-3, with D possibly being TRBD1 (5 bases). Germline V gene sequence: CDR1 KGHSH, CDR2 LQKENI. The CDR3 runs 14 residues. The ends were cut back, 3 bases at V and 0 bases at J, with 6 bases in the middle.

The chain links TRBV12-5 to TRBJ2-2, with 7 positions matching TRBD1. Per the germline V gene, CDR1 is LGHNT and CDR2 is FRNRAP. The CDR3 has 15 amino acids. V dropped 3 bases and J dropped 1; count of bases not matched to a gene: 2. CDR3 DNA sequence: TGTGCTAGTGGTTTAAGACAGGGGAACACCGGGGAGCTGTTTTTT. It translates to CASGLRQGNTGELFF.

This chain links TRBV5-4 with TRBJ2-2; 7 bases align to TRBD2. Trimming took 5 bases from V and 7 from J; bases not matched to a gene: 14. This CDR3 is built from 16 residues. The V gene's germline CDR1 is SGHNT and CDR2 YYREEE (reference sequence). The CDR3: CASSSPPAGAGGELFF. The CDR3 nucleotides are TGTGCCAGCAGTTCCCCCCCCGCGGGAGCGGGCGGGGAGCTGTTTTTT.

The V and J genes are TRBV29-1 and TRBJ1-2, with D perhaps TRBD1 (6 bases). Per the germline V gene, CDR1 is SQVTM and CDR2 is ANQGSEA. CDR3 length equals 15 residues. Trimming took off 0 bases at V and 8 bases at J, with 19 bases between the two ends. CDR3 in amino acids: CSVEDPGASWLGYTF. The CDR3, as DNA: TGCAGCGTTGAAGATCCAGGGGCGTCATGGCTCGGCTACACCTTC. Filled out from reference TRBV29-1 and TRBJ1-2, the complete variable domain reads SAVISQKPSRDICQRGTSLTIQCQVDSQVTMMFWYRQQPGQSLTLIATANQGSEATYESGFVIDKFPISRPNLTFSTLTVSNMSPEDSSIYLCSVEDPGASWLGYTFGSGTRLTVV.

The chain carries TRBV10-2 and TRBJ1-5; D gene unclear. The V gene's germline CDR1 is WSHSY and CDR2 SAAADI. The CDR3 loop spans 14 amino acids. Trimming stripped 3 bases from V and 4 bases from J, with 10 bases between. CDR3 coding DNA: TGCGCCAGCAGTGAAATGGGAGGTAATCAGCCCCAGCATTTT. Translating it yields CASSEMGGNQPQHF.

The V call is TRBV14, the J call TRBJ1-2; TRBD1 agrees at 9 bases. CDR1 SGHDN and CDR2 FVKESK come from the germline V gene. J was trimmed by 1 base and V by 4 bases; bases with no gene match: 4. This CDR3 spans 15 amino acids. The CDR3 DNA reads as TGTGCCAGCAGCCGCCGGACAGGGGTTAACTATGGCTACACCTTC. Its protein product is CASSRRTGVNYGYTF.

This chain links TRBV7-9 with TRBJ1-1, with D hard to call. The CDR3 is made up of 13 amino acids. V was cut by 5 bases and J by 6 bases, with 13 bases left in between. CDR1 and CDR2 (germline): SEHNR, FQNEAQ (reference sequence). DNA for the CDR3: TGTGCCAGCAGCAGGGTCCGGGAGCCTGAAGCTTTCTTT. Protein: CASSRVREPEAFF.

J is TRBJ2-5 and V is TRBV11-2, with D perhaps TRBD1 or TRBD2 (6 bases each). Looked up from germline, CDR1 is SGHAT and CDR2 is FQNNGV. This CDR3 has 17 amino acids. The V end lost 5 bases, the J end lost 6 bases, and 25 bases lay between the germline ends. The CDR3 reads CASSIGGRVLGGKTQYF. The CDR3 DNA reads as TGTGCCAGCAGCATAGGGGGTAGGGTTCTGGGAGGAAAGACCCAGTACTTC.

J is TRBJ2-7 and V is TRBV7-9, with D hard to call. The germline CDR1 and CDR2 sequences are SEHNR and FQNEAQ (reference sequence). The CDR3 has 13 residues. Trimming cost V 3 bases and J 0 bases, with 6 bases left between them. The CDR3 sequence is CASSFPSSYEQYF. The CDR3 DNA is TGTGCCAGCAGCTTCCCGAGCTCCTACGAGCAGTACTTC.

A word on this clone: Other nucleotide sequences from this sample produce the same CDR3. The J gene is TRBJ1-5, the V gene TRBV12-3 or TRBV12-4, with D possibly TRBD1 on 5 matching bases. The CDR3 has 13 residues. Trimming left V 6 bases short and J 6 bases short, with 12 bases between. Here the CDR3 reads CASSLGAGQPQHF. The CDR3 DNA is TGTGCCAGCAGCCTTGGGGCCGGTCAGCCCCAGCATTTT.

This chain joins TRBV5-4 and TRBJ2-3, with a tentative D call TRBD1 (5 bases). Germline loops: CDR1 SGHNT, CDR2 YYREEE (reference sequence). The V end lost 4 bases, the J end lost 3 bases, and 15 bases lay between the germline ends. CDR3 length: 15 amino acids. The CDR3 loop is CASSRSQGRTDTQYF. The CDR3, as DNA: TGTGCCAGCAGCAGGAGTCAGGGTCGTACAGATACGCAGTATTTT.

CDR3 protein: CAWSGGWTGSGNTIYF. In nucleotides, the CDR3 is TGTGCCTGGAGTGGGGGGTGGACAGGCTCTGGAAACACCATATATTTT. The chain joins TRBV30 to TRBJ1-3; 7 nucleotides align to TRBD1. Trimming at V came to 1 base and at J to 0 bases, leaving 6 bases not matched to a gene. Germline loops: CDR1 GTSNPN, CDR2 SVGIG (reference sequence). This CDR3 has 16 amino acids.

The chain employs TRBV6-5 and TRBJ2-7; 9 positions match TRBD1. V lost 5 bases, J lost 3 bases, and 5 bases stayed unmatched. The CDR3 covers 14 residues. Per the germline V gene, CDR1 is MNHEY and CDR2 is SVGAGI. CDR3 nucleotide sequence: TGTGCCAGCAGTCGGTCGGACAGGGGCTACGAGCAGTACTTC. Encoded protein: CASSRSDRGYEQYF.

The chain links TRBV19 to TRBJ2-3, with 11 bases lining up with TRBD2. The CDR3 length is 15 residues. Germline V gene sequence: CDR1 LNHDA, CDR2 SQIVND (reference sequence). V trimming: 7 bases; J trimming: 4 bases; junction bases outside the gene matches: 7. The chain's CDR3 is CASTTSGSVSDTQYF. The CDR3 DNA reads as TGTGCCAGTACAACTAGCGGGAGTGTTTCAGATACGCAGTATTTT.

The J gene is TRBJ2-1, the V gene TRBV7-2; TRBD2 agrees at 14 bases. This CDR3 comprises 16 residues. The germline V gene encodes CDR1 SGHTA and CDR2 FQGNSA. J lost 8 bases, V lost 5 bases, and 8 bases had no gene match. Written as DNA, the CDR3 is TGTGCCAGCAGCATTACCGGACTAGCGGGAGGTGATGAGCAGTTCTTC. As protein: CASSITGLAGGDEQFF.

The CDR3 is CASSQDAGQANSPLHF. As DNA, the CDR3 is TGTGCCAGCAGCCAAGATGCCGGACAGGCTAATTCACCCCTCCACTTT. The chain employs TRBV4-2 and TRBJ1-6, with TRBD1 matching 7 bases. The length of the CDR3 is 16 residues. Germline V gene data show CDR1 as LGHNA and CDR2 as YNFKEQ. V lost 0 bases and J lost 6; bases outside the gene matches: 5.

The chain links TRBV19 to TRBJ1-5, with D tentatively TRBD1 (5 bases). Trimming pared 1 base from V and 7 bases from J, leaving 8 bases between. The CDR3 runs to 13 residues. Germline values: CDR1 LNHDA, CDR2 SQIVND (reference sequence). The CDR3 is CASSIGGGQPQHF. CDR3 nucleotide sequence: TGTGCCAGTAGTATAGGGGGGGGACAGCCCCAGCATTTT. Using reference TRBV19 and TRBJ1-5 for the parts outside the CDR3, the full variable domain is DGGITQSPKYLFRKEGQNVTLSCEQNLNHDAMYWYRQDPGQGLRLIYYSQIVNDFQKGDIAEGYSVSREKKESFPLTVTSAQKNPTAFYLCASSIGGGQPQHFGDGTRLSIL.

The chain carries TRBV6-5 and TRBJ2-1; D not certain. This CDR3 has 12 amino acids. Trimming left V 2 bases short and J 9 bases short, with 8 bases between. Germline V gene lookup returns CDR1 MNHEY and CDR2 SVGAGI. The CDR3 DNA is TGTGCCAGCAGTTACGCACGGAGTGAGCAGTTCTTC. It yields the protein CASSYARSEQFF.